Described below is a single TCR beta chain sequence and its context. This clonotype has just a few counts. Its target antigen remains unknown. No per-base quality is available; no much larger clone lies one base away. Exclusion was applied to patients with uncontrolled infections, other autoimmune diseases, pregnancy or lactation. Diagnoses relied on clinical symptoms, serum thyroxine and TRAb, thyroid ultrasound and orbital computed tomography. Trizol reagent was used to extract total RNA, and RNA quality was then checked on an Agilent 2100 Bioanalyzer. The sample originates from a study of T cells in Graves' hyperthyroidism and ophthalmopathy (dated by TCRdb to the late 2010s). General notes on the study: To identify TCR V-J signatures that set the groups apart, the researchers used a discovery cohort of 95 to 100 patients, made up of 43 with Graves' ophthalmopathy and some 56 with stable Graves' hyperthyroidism. Prospective prediction of ophthalmopathy was tested in an independent validation cohort of approximately 19 hyperthyroidism patients and around 16 patients who later progressed to ophthalmopathy. For training and testing, the 110 or so patients in the discovery cohort were randomly divided in a 7:3 ratio. The study also compared thyroid tissue and blood T-cell repertoires from about six Graves' hyperthyroidism patients. Once sampling was done, hyperthyroidism patients were given methimazole at a starting dose of 30 mg daily, whereas ophthalmopathy patients were given high-dose intravenous methylprednisolone. The paper describes TCR Vbeta CDR3 sequencing of 120 to 150 peripheral blood samples, made up of 43 ophthalmopathy patients, 70 to 75 hyperthyroidism patients and about 17 progressor patients.

Overall study outcomes, separate from this receptor: Most expanded thyroid clonotypes (frequency above 0.001) were also detected in blood, a finding suggesting that blood repertoires may reflect thyroid immune responses. A model built on a 13 V-J signature distinguished ophthalmopathy from stable hyperthyroidism, reaching 85% to 90% sensitivity and approximately 81% specificity in cross-validation and 80%/75% in testing. In validation, progression to ophthalmopathy was predicted by the model with around 71% sensitivity and 72% to 80% specificity, a median of around 5.9 months before onset. No statistical method was used to set the sample size in advance, and investigators knew the group allocation.

V is reduced by 4 bases and J by 0 bases, leaving a spacing of 13 bases between them. In the germline V gene, CDR1 corresponds to SGDLS and CDR2 to YYNGEE. The CDR3 covers 16 residues, taking in both the cysteine and the phenylalanine. Of the read, only the CDR3 DNA is kept; its 48 bases are in frame from base 1. The TCR beta CDR3 regions were amplified from the RNA transcripts. The TCR CDR3 was subjected to a first round of RT-PCR using the HTBI primer set and the Qiagen OneStep RT-PCR kit. Libraries were constructed in a second round of multiplex PCR, after which size selection and purification were carried out. Paired-end sequencing of the libraries was performed with 100 bp reads on an Illumina HiSeq2000. On the study's bioinformatics: SOAPnuke was used to process the raw data, removing reads that contained adapters or uncalled bases, had a mean Phred below 15, or lacked an exact match to the constant primer or identifier. COPE v1.2.5 was used to merge the high-quality paired reads, and each unique nucleotide sequence was defined as a clonotype. MiTCR v1.1 was used to align the clonotypes against IMGT TRBV, TRBD and TRBJ reference segments. The analysis included only V-J combinations with a frequency above 0.0001, which together covered roughly 99% of the repertoires. The TCS score was defined as the ratio of F50 (clonal expansion) to E x V (chaos), calculated using BLOSUM62-based TCRdist between CDR3 peptides within each V-J. Welch's t-statistics and random forest reduced just over 500 V-J features to 13, which were used in a naive Bayes classifier (R e1071). The Morisita-Horn index was used to measure how similar the thyroid and blood repertoires were. Using fastp trimming at Q25 and MiXCR clonotype assembly, TCRdb reanalyzed the public sequencing data and kept in-frame beta chains. CDR3 protein duplicates are merged, each entry listing the most common genes and DNA. The V and J calls were determined by TCRdb, not by the authors. For this sample there are 660,000 or so distinct CDR3 sequences; less than 45% appear just once. The top ten hold about 7.2% of the sample.

This TCR was recovered from an adult man with Graves' disease, either hyperthyroidism or ophthalmopathy (not recorded which). Recombination linked TRBV9 to TRBJ1-4, with no confidently assigned D gene. The sample consisted of peripheral blood or thyroid tissue (not recorded which). For the CDR3, the sequence is CASSPRRIATNEKLFF. Read as DNA, the sequence is TGTGCCAGCAGCCCTCGCCGTATTGCAACTAATGAAAAACTGTTTTTT.